In its sample, the clone carrying this T cell receptor beta chain is large. Its antigen is unidentified. The TRBV12-4/TRBJ1-2 clonotypes were amplified using barcode primers with ligated adaptors. TCRdb called the multiplex PCR reads again in MiXCR, with one record for every CDR3 protein. The sample shows 700 to 1,000 distinct CDR3 sequences, roughly 5.5% of them seen only once. Regarding the study as a whole: Tumor-infiltrating Treg TCR alpha and beta sequences overlapped most with tumor naive CD4+ T cells, then blood naive. In terms of TCR gene usage, tumor memory CD4+ T cells clustered together with blood and lymph node memory CD4+ cells, as well as with lymph node naive CD4+ cells.

Cells sorted as Tregs were CD4+, CD25+ and CD127-/low. The CDR3 is made up of 13 amino acids. V lost 4 bases, J lost 6 bases, and 12 bases lay in between. The V call is TRBV12-3 or TRBV12-4, the J call TRBJ1-2; D possibly corresponds to TRBD1 (6 bases). This TCR derives from a female donor with breast cancer. The sequenced sample was tumor-infiltrating Tregs sorted from the breast tumor. The CDR3 DNA reads TGTGCCAGCAGTTGGACAGCGGAAAATGGCTACACCTTC. It yields the protein CASSWTAENGYTF.